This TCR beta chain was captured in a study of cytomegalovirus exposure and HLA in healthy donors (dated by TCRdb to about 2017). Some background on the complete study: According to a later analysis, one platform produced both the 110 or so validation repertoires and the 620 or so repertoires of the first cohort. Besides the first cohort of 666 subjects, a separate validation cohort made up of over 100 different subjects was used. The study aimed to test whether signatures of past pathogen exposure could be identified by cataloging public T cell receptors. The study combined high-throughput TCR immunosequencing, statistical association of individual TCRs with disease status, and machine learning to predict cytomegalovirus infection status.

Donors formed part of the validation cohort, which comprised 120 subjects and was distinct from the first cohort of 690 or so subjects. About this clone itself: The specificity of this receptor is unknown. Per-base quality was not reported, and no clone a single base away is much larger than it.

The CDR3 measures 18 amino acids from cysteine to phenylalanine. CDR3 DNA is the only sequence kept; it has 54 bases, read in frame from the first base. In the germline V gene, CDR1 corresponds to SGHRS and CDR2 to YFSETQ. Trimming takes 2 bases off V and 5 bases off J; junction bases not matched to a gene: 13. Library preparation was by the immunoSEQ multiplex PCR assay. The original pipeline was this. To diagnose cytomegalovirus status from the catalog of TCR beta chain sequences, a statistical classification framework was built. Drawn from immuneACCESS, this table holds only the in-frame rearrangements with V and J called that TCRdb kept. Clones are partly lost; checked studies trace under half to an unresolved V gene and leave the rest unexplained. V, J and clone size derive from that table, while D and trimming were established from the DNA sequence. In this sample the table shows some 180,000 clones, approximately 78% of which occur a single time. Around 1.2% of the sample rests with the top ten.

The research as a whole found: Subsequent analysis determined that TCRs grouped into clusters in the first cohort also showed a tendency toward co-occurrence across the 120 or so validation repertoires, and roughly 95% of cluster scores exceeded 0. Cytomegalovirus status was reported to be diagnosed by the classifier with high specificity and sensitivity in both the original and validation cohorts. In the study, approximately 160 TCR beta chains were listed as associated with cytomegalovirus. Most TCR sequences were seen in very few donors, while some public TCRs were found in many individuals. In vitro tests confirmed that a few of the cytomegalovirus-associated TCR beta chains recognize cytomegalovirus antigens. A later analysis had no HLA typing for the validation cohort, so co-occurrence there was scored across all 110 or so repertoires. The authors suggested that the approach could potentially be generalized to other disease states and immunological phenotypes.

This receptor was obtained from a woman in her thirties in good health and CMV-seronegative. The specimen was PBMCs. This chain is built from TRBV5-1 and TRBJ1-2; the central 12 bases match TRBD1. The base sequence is TGCGCCAGCAGCTTAGCCCGGGACAGGGGGCGTCAGGAGTATGGCTACACCTTC. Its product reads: CASSLARDRGRQEYGYTF.